This T cell receptor beta chain is from a study of control samples from healthy donors and cancer patients (dated by TCRdb to the early 2020s). Receptors were amplified or captured by the immunoSEQ multiplex PCR assay. TCRdb's version of the immuneACCESS table is confined to in-frame rearrangements and falls short of the full clone set. An unresolved V gene accounts for under half of the shortfall where checked; the remainder is of unknown origin. The sample table shows 100,000 or so clones, and 80% to 90% are seen once. The biggest ten clones account for about 12% of the sample. A note on this clone: Its antigen is unknown. Base qualities are not provided; no much larger clone lies one nucleotide away.

CDR3 length: 15 amino acids, cysteine to phenylalanine. Left in the record is the CDR3 DNA by itself, 45 bases read in frame from the first base. From the germline V gene (reference sequence), CDR1 is MNHEY and CDR2 is SMNVEV. Compared with germline, V lacks 0 bases and J lacks 5 bases; bases without a gene match: 5. The receptor comes from a woman in her forties or fifties in good health. Sequencing was done on a sample of blood. The rearrangement joined TRBV27 to TRBJ2-7; the central 9 bases match TRBD1. The CDR3 protein: CASSLSGDRVNEQYF. The base sequence is TGTGCCAGCAGTTTATCGGGGGACAGGGTCAACGAGCAGTACTTC.